These 10 T cell receptor beta chains were all obtained from the same sample, sequenced in a study of blood T cell repertoires in COVID-19. The protocol was immunoSEQ multiplex PCR, while the TCRdb copy is restricted to in-frame clones and leaves out a portion. The data show 90,000 or so clones, around 90% seen once. Sequencing input: peripheral blood. Source of these receptors: a woman of 80 years or more with active or convalescent COVID-19.

In its sample, this clone was seen a few times. CDR3 amino acids: CASTFPGQATGNTIYF. The CDR3, as DNA: TGTGCCAGTACCTTCCCGGGACAGGCGACTGGAAACACCATATATTTT. This sequence joins TRBV19 and TRBJ1-3; the match to TRBD1 covers 8 bases. This CDR3 spans 16 amino acids. Germline assignment: CDR1 LNHDA and CDR2 SQIVND (reference sequence). V dropped 7 bases and J dropped 2; count of bases not matched to a gene: 10.

The chain joins TRBV10-3 to TRBJ2-2, with D perhaps TRBD2 (6 bases). CDR1 is ENHRY, CDR2 SYGVKD, per germline. The CDR3 is 16 residues long. CDR3 DNA sequence: TGTGCTTCAACTCGGGACGGGGAGGTAGGGACCGGGGAGCTGTTTTTT. Encoded protein: CASTRDGEVGTGELFF.

This rearrangement joins TRBV7-3 to TRBJ2-1, with D possibly matching TRBD2 (5 bases). The V and J ends lost 4 bases and 3 bases respectively, with 7 bases between them. The CDR3 contains 13 residues. Looked up from germline, CDR1 is SGHTA and CDR2 is FQGTGA. The CDR3 coding sequence is TGTGCCAGCAGCTCCACTAGCTACAATGAGCAGTTCTTC. Translation gives CASSSTSYNEQFF.

This rearrangement joins TRBV6-5 to TRBJ1-5; D gene ambiguous. CDR1 and CDR2 (germline): MNHEY, SVGAGI. This CDR3 contains 12 residues. The V end was cut by 6 bases, the J end by 7 bases, with 10 bases between. The CDR3 reads CASRPHGQPQHF. The CDR3 nucleotides read TGTGCCAGCAGGCCCCACGGGCAGCCCCAGCATTTT.

The rearrangement joins TRBV7-2 to TRBJ2-2, with TRBD2 as a possible D gene (6 bases). V shed 5 bases and J shed 3 bases, with 13 bases lying between them. CDR1 is SGHTA and CDR2 is FQGNSA in the germline V gene. The length of the CDR3 is 15 residues. Here the CDR3 reads CASSRPSDYTGELFF. CDR3 in DNA: TGTGCCAGCAGCCGGCCTAGCGATTACACCGGGGAGCTGTTTTTT.

In this sample, this clone turned up once. The rearrangement links TRBV24-1 to TRBJ2-2, with 10 bases lining up with TRBD1. Losses at the gene ends were 4 bases for V and 4 bases for J; bases not matched to a gene: 5. The CDR3 covers 16 residues. The germline gives CDR1 KGHDR, CDR2 SFDVKD. The CDR3 here is CATSDRGQGFTGELFF. As DNA, the CDR3 is TGTGCCACCAGTGACCGGGGACAGGGGTTCACCGGGGAGCTGTTTTTT.

This clone was observed a single time. The chain couples TRBV5-4 to TRBJ2-3, with TRBD2 matching over 10 bases. With V trimmed by 0 bases and J by 4 bases, 8 bases remained unmatched. Germline V gene lookup returns CDR1 SGHNT and CDR2 YYREEE (reference sequence). This CDR3 contains 17 residues. CDR3 in amino acids: CASSLGALAGVADTQYF. The CDR3 bases are TGTGCCAGCAGCTTGGGGGCTCTAGCGGGAGTGGCAGATACGCAGTATTTT.

This clone was detected a few times. CDR3 in amino acids: CASSLGSGRGIETQYF. CDR3 DNA: TGTGCCAGCAGCTTGGGTAGCGGGAGGGGGATAGAGACCCAGTACTTC. The V and J genes are TRBV11-3 and TRBJ2-5, with 11 bases aligning to TRBD2. Germline CDR1 SGHNT, CDR2 YENEEA. The V and J ends lost 3 bases and 4 bases, in that order; junction bases with no gene match: 7. This CDR3 spans 16 amino acids.

The chain combines TRBV7-2 with TRBJ2-3; TRBD1 agrees at 12 bases. The germline V gene encodes CDR1 SGHTA and CDR2 FQGNSA. This CDR3 contains 16 residues. V gave up 1 base and J gave up 6 bases; unmatched junction bases: 5. The CDR3 here is CASSLGGQGAWDTQYF. In nucleotides, the CDR3 is TGTGCCAGCAGCTTAGGGGGACAGGGGGCCTGGGATACGCAGTATTTT.

The rearrangement joins TRBV21-1 to TRBJ1-4; TRBD1 reflects the table's D call only, with no check against the DNA. TRBV21-1 is shown as a pseudogene. The CDR3 totals 17 residues. The CDR3 loop reads CASKSGQTPATNEKLFF. The CDR3 coding sequence is TGTGCCAGCAAATCGGGACAGACTCCCGCAACTAATGAAAAACTGTTTTTT.